This T cell receptor beta chain was recovered during a study of shared clonotypes between healthy human individuals. Sequencing used immunoSEQ multiplex PCR; TCRdb keeps in-frame clones, though not all of them. Of about 1.9 million clones in the sample, roughly 95% were seen once. Only CD45RO-negative cells positively selected for CCR7 counted as naive CD8 cells, so terminally differentiated effector memory CD45RA+ cells were excluded. The study, taken as a whole, reports: Clonotypes not shared had lower generation probabilities than those common to all four donors.

Of note for this clone: No antigen is known for it.

In germline, CDR1 is SGDLS, CDR2 YYNGEE. The V and J ends lost 0 bases and 5 bases, in that order; junction bases with no gene match: 4. The CDR3 has 15 amino acids. The receptor was isolated from a man between 18 and 29 years old in good health. Some clones in this sample may be carry-over from other donors' samples. Sequenced sample: naive CD8+ T cells from PBMCs. This chain joins TRBV9 and TRBJ2-5, with 10 nucleotides matching TRBD2. The CDR3 reads CASSVGTSGTETQYF. Written as DNA, the CDR3 is TGTGCCAGCAGCGTAGGGACTAGCGGTACGGAGACCCAGTACTTC.